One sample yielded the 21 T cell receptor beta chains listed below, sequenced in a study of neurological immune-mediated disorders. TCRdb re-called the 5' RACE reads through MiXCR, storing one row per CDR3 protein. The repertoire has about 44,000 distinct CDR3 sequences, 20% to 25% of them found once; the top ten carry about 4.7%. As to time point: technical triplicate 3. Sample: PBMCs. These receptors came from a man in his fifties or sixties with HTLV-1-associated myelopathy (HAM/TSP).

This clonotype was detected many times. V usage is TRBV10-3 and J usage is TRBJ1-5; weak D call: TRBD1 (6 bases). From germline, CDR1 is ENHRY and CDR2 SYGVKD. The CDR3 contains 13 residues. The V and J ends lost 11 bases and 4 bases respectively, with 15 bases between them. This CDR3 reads CAVARGANQPQHF. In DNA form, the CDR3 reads TGTGCCGTAGCCCGGGGGGCGAATCAGCCCCAGCATTTT.

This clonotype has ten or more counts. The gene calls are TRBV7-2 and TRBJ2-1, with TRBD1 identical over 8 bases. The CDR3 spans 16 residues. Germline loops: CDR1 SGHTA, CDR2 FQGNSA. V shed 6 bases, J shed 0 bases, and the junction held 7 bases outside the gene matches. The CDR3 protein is CASRRPGQASYNEQFF. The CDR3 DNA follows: TGTGCCAGCAGAAGACCGGGACAGGCCTCCTACAATGAGCAGTTCTTC.

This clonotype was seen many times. The CDR3: CASSLITVPQFF. As DNA, the CDR3 is TGTGCCAGCAGCTTGATAACCGTCCCGCAGTTCTTC. The chain links TRBV5-5 to TRBJ2-1, with D unclear. CDR3 length equals 12 residues. Deletions cut 1 base from V and 12 bases from J, with 11 bases between. CDR1 and CDR2 (germline): SGHKS, YYEKEE (reference sequence).

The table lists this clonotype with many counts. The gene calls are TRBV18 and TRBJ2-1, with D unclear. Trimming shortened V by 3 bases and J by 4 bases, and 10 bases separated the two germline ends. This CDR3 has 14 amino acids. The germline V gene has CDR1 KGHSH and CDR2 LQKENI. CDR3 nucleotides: TGTGCCAGCTCACCTACATTTGGGTACAATGAGCAGTTCTTC. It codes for CASSPTFGYNEQFF.

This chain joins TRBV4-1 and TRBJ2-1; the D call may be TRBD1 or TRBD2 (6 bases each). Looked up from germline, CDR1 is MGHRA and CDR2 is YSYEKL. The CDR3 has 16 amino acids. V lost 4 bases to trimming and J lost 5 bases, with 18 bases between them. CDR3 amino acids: CASSRTPSGANNEQFF. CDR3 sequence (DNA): TGCGCCAGCAGCCGAACCCCCTCGGGGGCGAACAATGAGCAGTTCTTC.

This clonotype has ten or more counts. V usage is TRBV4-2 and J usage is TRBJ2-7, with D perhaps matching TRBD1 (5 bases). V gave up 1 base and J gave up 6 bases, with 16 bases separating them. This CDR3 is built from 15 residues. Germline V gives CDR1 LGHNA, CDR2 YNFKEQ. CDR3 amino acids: CASSQVTAISVEQYF. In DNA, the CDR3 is TGTGCCAGCAGCCAAGTGACAGCGATTTCAGTCGAGCAGTACTTC.

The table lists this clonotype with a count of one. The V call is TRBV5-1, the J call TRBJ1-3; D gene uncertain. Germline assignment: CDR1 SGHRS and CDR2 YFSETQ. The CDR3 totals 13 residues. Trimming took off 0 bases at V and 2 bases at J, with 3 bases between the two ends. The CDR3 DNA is TGCGCCAGCAGCTTGGGGGCTGGAAACACCATATATTTT. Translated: CASSLGAGNTIYF.

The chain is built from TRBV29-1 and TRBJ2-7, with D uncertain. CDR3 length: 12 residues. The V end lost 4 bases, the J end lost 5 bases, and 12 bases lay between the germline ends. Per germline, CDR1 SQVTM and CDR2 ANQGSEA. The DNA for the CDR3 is TGCAGCGTTGGAAAGGTGATAAACGAGCAGTACTTC. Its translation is CSVGKVINEQYF.

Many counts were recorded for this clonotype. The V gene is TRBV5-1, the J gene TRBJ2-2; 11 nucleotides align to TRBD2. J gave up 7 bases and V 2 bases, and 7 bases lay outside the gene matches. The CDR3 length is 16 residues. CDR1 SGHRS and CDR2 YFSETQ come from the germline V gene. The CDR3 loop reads CASSFGLAGGNGELFF. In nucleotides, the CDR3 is TGCGCCAGCAGCTTTGGGCTAGCGGGAGGCAACGGGGAGCTGTTTTTT.

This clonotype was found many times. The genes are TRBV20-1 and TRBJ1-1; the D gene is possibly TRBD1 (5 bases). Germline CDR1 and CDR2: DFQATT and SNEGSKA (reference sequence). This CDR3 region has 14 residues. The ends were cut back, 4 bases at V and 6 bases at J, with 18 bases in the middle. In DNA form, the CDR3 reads TGCAGTGCTATGGTCTGGGGTGAAGGGGCTGAAGCTTTCTTT. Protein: CSAMVWGEGAEAFF.

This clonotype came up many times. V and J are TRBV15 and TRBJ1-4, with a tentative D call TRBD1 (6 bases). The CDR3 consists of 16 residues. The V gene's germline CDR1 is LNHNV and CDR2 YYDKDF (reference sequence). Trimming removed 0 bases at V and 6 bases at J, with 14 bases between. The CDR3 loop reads CATSRELKGGDEKLFF. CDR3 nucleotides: TGTGCCACCAGCAGAGAATTAAAAGGGGGAGATGAAAAACTGTTTTTT.

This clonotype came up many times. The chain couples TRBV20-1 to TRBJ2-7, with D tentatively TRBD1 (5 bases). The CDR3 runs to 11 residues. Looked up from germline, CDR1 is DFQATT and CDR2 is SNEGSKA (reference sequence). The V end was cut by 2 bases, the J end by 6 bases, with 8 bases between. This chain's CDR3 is CSARQTGEQYF. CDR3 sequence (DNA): TGCAGTGCTAGACAAACAGGCGAGCAGTACTTC.

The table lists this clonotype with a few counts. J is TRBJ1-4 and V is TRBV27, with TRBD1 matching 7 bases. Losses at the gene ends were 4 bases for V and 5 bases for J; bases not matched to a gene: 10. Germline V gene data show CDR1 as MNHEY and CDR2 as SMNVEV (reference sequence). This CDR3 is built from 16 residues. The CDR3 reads CASSSNRQGSNEKLFF. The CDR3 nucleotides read TGTGCCAGCAGTTCTAACCGACAGGGTTCCAATGAAAAACTGTTTTTT.

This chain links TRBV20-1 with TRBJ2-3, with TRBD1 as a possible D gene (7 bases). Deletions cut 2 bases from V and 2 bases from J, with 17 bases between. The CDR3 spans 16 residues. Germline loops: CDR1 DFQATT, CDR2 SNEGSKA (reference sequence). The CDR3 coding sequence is TGCAGTGCTAGACTCGCGGGACAGCGATTCACAGATACGCAGTATTTT. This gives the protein CSARLAGQRFTDTQYF.

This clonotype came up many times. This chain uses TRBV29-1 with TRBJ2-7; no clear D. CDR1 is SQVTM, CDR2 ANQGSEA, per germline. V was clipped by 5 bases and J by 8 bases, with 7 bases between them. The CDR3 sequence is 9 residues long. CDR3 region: CSVTRKQYF. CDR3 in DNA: TGCAGCGTTACACGAAAGCAGTACTTC.

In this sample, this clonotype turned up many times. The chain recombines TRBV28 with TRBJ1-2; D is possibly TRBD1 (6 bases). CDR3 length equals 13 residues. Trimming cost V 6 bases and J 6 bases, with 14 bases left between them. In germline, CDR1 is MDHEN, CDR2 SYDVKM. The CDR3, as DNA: TGTGCCAGCAGCCTCAGGGGAACGGATGGCTACACCTTC. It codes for CASSLRGTDGYTF.

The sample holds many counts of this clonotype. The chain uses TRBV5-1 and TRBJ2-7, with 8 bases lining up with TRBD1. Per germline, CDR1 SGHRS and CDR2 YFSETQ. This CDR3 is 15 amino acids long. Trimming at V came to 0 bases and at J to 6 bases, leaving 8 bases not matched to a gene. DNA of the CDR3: TGCGCCAGCAGCTTGGTAACAGGGGGAATTGGCGAGCAGTACTTC. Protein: CASSLVTGGIGEQYF.

CDR3 amino acids: CASATTSRGAQPQHF. CDR3 nucleotide sequence: TGCGCCAGCGCAACCACGTCGAGGGGGGCCCAGCCCCAGCATTTT. V and J are TRBV4-1 and TRBJ1-5; possibly TRBD1 for D (6 bases). The CDR3 extends over 15 amino acids. The ends were cut back, 8 bases at V and 7 bases at J, with 21 bases in the middle. Germline assignment: CDR1 MGHRA and CDR2 YSYEKL.

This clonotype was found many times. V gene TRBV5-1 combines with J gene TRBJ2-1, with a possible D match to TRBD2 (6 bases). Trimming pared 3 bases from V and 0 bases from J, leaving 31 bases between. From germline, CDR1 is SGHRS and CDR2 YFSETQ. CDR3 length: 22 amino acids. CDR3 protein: CASSSPPLTRIGPTISYNEQFF. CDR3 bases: TGCGCCAGCAGCTCCCCTCCTCTGACTAGAATCGGCCCTACGATCTCCTACAATGAGCAGTTCTTC.

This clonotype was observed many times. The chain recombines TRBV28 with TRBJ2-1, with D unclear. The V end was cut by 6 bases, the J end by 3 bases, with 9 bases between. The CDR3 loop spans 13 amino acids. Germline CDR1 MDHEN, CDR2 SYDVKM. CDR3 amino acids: CASSPTLYNEQFF. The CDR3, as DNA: TGTGCCAGCAGCCCGACCCTCTACAATGAGCAGTTCTTC.

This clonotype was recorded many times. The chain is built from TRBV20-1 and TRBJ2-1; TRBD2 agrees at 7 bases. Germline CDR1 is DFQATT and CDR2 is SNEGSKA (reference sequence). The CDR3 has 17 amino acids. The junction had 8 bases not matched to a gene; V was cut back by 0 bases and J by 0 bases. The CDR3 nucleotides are TGCAGTGCTAGAGATCAGTCTAGCGGATCCTCCTACAATGAGCAGTTCTTC. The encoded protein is CSARDQSSGSSYNEQFF.